A selection of T cell receptor beta chains follows, all from one sample in a study of vaccination and CD4 T cells after COVID-19. These receptors are not linked to any known antigen. TCRdb recomputed calls from the PCR reads with MiXCR, one row per CDR3 protein. The top ten hold approximately 9.4% of the sample, which has about 11,000 distinct CDR3 sequences, 45% to 60% seen once. Sequencing was performed on CD4+ T cells from blood, cultured in vitro. All receptors derive from a human donor who had recovered from COVID-19. Both conserved end residues are part of each CDR3. Some rows mark clone size as missing; the rest say once, few, many or name a class of expanded clone.

>14|TRBJ1-5|.|TRBV20-1
CSARDLRGGQPQHF
>13|TRBJ1-5|few|TRBV6-1
CASRRGMGQPQHF
>15|TRBJ1-3|.|TRBV12-3/TRBV12-4
CASSRQGSSGNTIYF
>14|TRBJ2-7|.|TRBV28
CASSYPSGGYEQYF
>15|TRBJ2-1|.|TRBV20-1
CSAREGGLAGNWQFF
>15|TRBJ2-7|.|TRBV15
CATSAGLAEAYEQYF
>15|TRBJ1-2|.|TRBV2
CASSEPGTVIYGYTF
>14|TRBJ1-5|.|TRBV2
CASSEGVWAAPQHF
>15|TRBJ2-1|.|TRBV6-4
CASSVSSGDYNEQFF
>13|TRBJ1-6|few|TRBV27
CASSHRDASPLHF